One and the same sample provided the 14 T cell receptor beta chains below, sequenced in a study of blood T cell repertoires in COVID-19. Sequencing used immunoSEQ multiplex PCR; TCRdb keeps in-frame clones, though not all of them. The sample carries over 400,000 clones, 85% to 90% recorded once. Sequencing input: peripheral blood. The receptors were sampled from a woman between 45 and 60 years old with COVID-19, enrolled during active disease.

This clone has a handful of counts. This chain joins TRBV19 and TRBJ1-1; TRBD1 matches 9 bases. CDR1 LNHDA and CDR2 SQIVND come from the germline V gene (reference sequence). This CDR3 is 17 amino acids long. With 2 bases clipped from V and 3 bases from J, the junction kept 10 bases outside the gene matches. CDR3 in amino acids: CASSIPNPRDRDTEAFF. The CDR3 DNA reads TGTGCCAGTAGTATACCCAACCCCCGGGACAGGGACACTGAAGCTTTCTTT.

This chain links TRBV6-6 with TRBJ1-2; tentatively, D is TRBD1 (5 bases). Germline V gene sequence: CDR1 MNHNY, CDR2 SVGAGI (reference sequence). V lost 8 bases to trimming and J lost 7 bases, with 23 bases between them. The CDR3 contains 15 residues. DNA of the CDR3: TGTGCCAGCGTCCCCCTAGAGTACAGGTGGTCTGGCTACACCTTC. Translation: CASVPLEYRWSGYTF.

The rearrangement uses TRBV6-5 and TRBJ1-1; D gene unclear. The germline V and J ends were trimmed by 6 bases and 5 bases, with 19 bases remaining between them. The germline CDR1 and CDR2 sequences are MNHEY and SVGAGI. The CDR3 is made up of 15 amino acids. CDR3 DNA sequence: TGTGCCAGCAGACAGACCCCGCCAAGAAAGACTGAAGCTTTCTTT. This sequence encodes CASRQTPPRKTEAFF.

The rearrangement links TRBV23-1 to TRBJ1-5; D is possibly TRBD1 (5 bases). TRBV23-1 is an open reading frame whose function is uncertain. The V gene lost 4 bases and the J gene lost 2 bases, with 18 bases spanning the gap. This CDR3 spans 17 amino acids. This CDR3 reads CASSRAREESGNQPQHF. The CDR3 DNA reads as TGCGCCAGCAGTCGTGCCAGGGAAGAGAGTGGCAATCAGCCCCAGCATTTT.

For the CDR3, the DNA is TGTGCCAGCAGCTCGTCCAGGACAGGGGGTCGGACCGGGGAGCTGTTTTTT. Translation: CASSSSRTGGRTGELFF. This sequence joins TRBV5-6 and TRBJ2-2; 10 bases align to TRBD1. This CDR3 comprises 17 residues. The V and J ends lost 3 bases and 5 bases, in that order; junction bases with no gene match: 10. The germline V gene has CDR1 SGHDT and CDR2 YYEEEE.

This chain uses TRBV19 with TRBJ1-3, with D hard to call. The CDR3 has 14 amino acids. The V gene's germline CDR1 is LNHDA and CDR2 SQIVND (reference sequence). Trimming took off 5 bases at V and 0 bases at J, with 8 bases between the two ends. CDR3 region: CASSPQASGNTIYF. The CDR3 nucleotides read TGTGCCAGTAGTCCCCAGGCCTCTGGAAACACCATATATTTT.

To note about this clone: Other DNA sequences of this sample code for an identical CDR3. V gene TRBV5-6 combines with J gene TRBJ2-7, with 9 bases aligning to TRBD1. V gave up 3 bases and J gave up 2 bases; unmatched junction bases: 3. Germline CDR1 reads SGHDT; CDR2 reads YYEEEE. This CDR3 is 14 amino acids long. The CDR3, as DNA: TGTGCCAGCAGCTCGGGACAGGGTGCCTACGAGCAGTACTTC. This encodes CASSSGQGAYEQYF.

The chain is built from TRBV6-5 and TRBJ2-5; no reliable D call. Germline CDR1 MNHEY, CDR2 SVGAGI. CDR3 length: 15 amino acids. V lost 0 bases, J lost 5 bases, and 13 bases lay in between. The CDR3 DNA follows: TGTGCCAGCAGTTACTCCCCTAATCTGTATGAGACCCAGTACTTC. Residues: CASSYSPNLYETQYF.

The CDR3 coding sequence is TGCGCCAGCAGCTTGTCCTCAGGGTATCAGTCCGGGGAGCTGTTTTTT. Encoded protein: CASSLSSGYQSGELFF. The J gene is TRBJ2-2, the V gene TRBV5-1, with D possibly matching TRBD1 (5 bases). This CDR3 contains 16 residues. Per the germline V gene, CDR1 is SGHRS and CDR2 is YFSETQ. V lost 1 base and J lost 6, with 16 bases in between. The whole variable domain, filled in from reference TRBV5-1 and TRBJ2-2, reads KAGVTQTPRYLIKTRGQQVTLSCSPISGHRSVSWYQQTPGQGLQFLFEYFSETQRNKGNFPGRFSGRQFSNSRSEMNVSTLELGDSALYLCASSLSSGYQSGELFFGEGSRLTVL.

This clone has just one count. The genes are TRBV11-3 and TRBJ2-3, with a weak D call TRBD1 (6 bases). The V gene's germline CDR1 is SGHNT and CDR2 YENEEA. Trimming took 5 bases from V and 2 from J, leaving 14 bases between them. There are 15 residues in the CDR3. The CDR3 nucleotides are TGTGCCAGCAGCCTTGGGGGCCCAACCACAGATACGCAGTATTTT. As protein: CASSLGGPTTDTQYF.

This clone has just a few counts. The chain employs TRBV7-9 and TRBJ1-4, with no clear D. Trimming pared 5 bases from V and 8 bases from J, leaving 12 bases between. In germline, CDR1 is SEHNR, CDR2 FQNEAQ (reference sequence). The CDR3 sequence is 13 residues long. CDR3 amino acids: CASSAGTGEKLFF. In nucleotides, the CDR3 is TGTGCCAGCAGCGCTGGAACGGGGGAAAAACTGTTTTTT.

Only one count was recorded for this clone. The germline gene is not matched at one end of the junction; a read error may be the cause. This chain connects TRBV9 to TRBJ2-1; 9 bases are a match to TRBD2. Germline V gene data show CDR1 as SGDLS and CDR2 as YYNGEE. This CDR3 is 14 amino acids long. CDR3 in amino acids: CASSVAQRGDEQLF. Written as DNA, the CDR3 is TGTGCCAGCAGCGTAGCACAGCGGGGGGATGAGCAGCTCTTC.

This sequence joins TRBV13 and TRBJ2-1, with 9 bases aligning to TRBD2. The CDR3 consists of 14 residues. In germline, CDR1 is PRHDT, CDR2 FYEKMQ (reference sequence). Unmatched junction bases numbered 8, after V lost 4 bases and J lost 10 bases. The CDR3 here is CASSWAGGPGEQFF. In DNA form, the CDR3 reads TGTGCCAGCAGCTGGGCGGGGGGGCCAGGAGAGCAGTTCTTC.

V gene TRBV5-1 combines with J gene TRBJ1-1; D gene ambiguous. Germline loops: CDR1 SGHRS, CDR2 YFSETQ. Trimming left V 6 bases short and J 0 bases short, with 12 bases between. The CDR3 covers 14 residues. CDR3 coding DNA: TGCGCCAGCACCCTGGCAGGAATGAACACTGAAGCTTTCTTT. Translating it yields CASTLAGMNTEAFF.